This TCR beta chain was obtained from a study of blood T cell repertoires in COVID-19. As for the study in general: In each case, the material was cDNA or gDNA derived from T cells, B-cell-depleted T cells, or PBMCs.

CDR1 is SGHRS, CDR2 YFSETQ, per germline. The trim removed 4 bases at V and 11 bases at J, leaving 14 bases unmatched. CDR3 length: 15 amino acids. In the authors' methods: Amplification of reference gene primers provided the estimated nucleated cell counts. Profiling relied on immunoSEQ multiplex PCR, and the TCRdb table lists in-frame clones only, not all of them. V and J calls and clone size are those listed in that table; D and trimming were worked out from the DNA. The sample lists under 140,000 clones; about 88% were seen once. The sequencing sample was made of peripheral blood. The chain joins TRBV5-1 to TRBJ1-4, with TRBD1 identical over 7 bases. The sequence came from a woman between 50 and 59 years old with acute or convalescent COVID-19. The CDR3 here is CASSPGTDLMRKLFF. CDR3 sequence (DNA): TGCGCCAGCAGCCCCGGGACAGACTTAATGAGGAAACTGTTTTTT.